This T cell receptor beta chain is from a study of T cells in Graves' hyperthyroidism and ophthalmopathy. Amplified TCR beta CDR3 regions derived from RNA transcripts. Using the HTBI primer set, a first-round RT-PCR was run on the TCR CDR3. In TCRdb, the multiplex PCR reads were re-called with MiXCR into one record per CDR3 protein. The sample holds some 180,000 distinct CDR3 sequences, around 16% seen once. CDR1 is KGHSH and CDR2 is LQKENI in the germline V gene. The CDR3 totals 14 residues. Germline trimming cut 1 base from V and 7 bases from J; bases unmatched to any gene: 4. The sample was blood. This TCR came from a woman aged 50 to 65 with Graves' hyperthyroidism. The genes are TRBV18 and TRBJ1-1, with 9 bases that match TRBD1. The DNA for the CDR3 is TGTGCCAGCTCACCACTGGGGACAGGGAGTGAAGCTTTCTTT. Amino acids: CASSPLGTGSEAFF.